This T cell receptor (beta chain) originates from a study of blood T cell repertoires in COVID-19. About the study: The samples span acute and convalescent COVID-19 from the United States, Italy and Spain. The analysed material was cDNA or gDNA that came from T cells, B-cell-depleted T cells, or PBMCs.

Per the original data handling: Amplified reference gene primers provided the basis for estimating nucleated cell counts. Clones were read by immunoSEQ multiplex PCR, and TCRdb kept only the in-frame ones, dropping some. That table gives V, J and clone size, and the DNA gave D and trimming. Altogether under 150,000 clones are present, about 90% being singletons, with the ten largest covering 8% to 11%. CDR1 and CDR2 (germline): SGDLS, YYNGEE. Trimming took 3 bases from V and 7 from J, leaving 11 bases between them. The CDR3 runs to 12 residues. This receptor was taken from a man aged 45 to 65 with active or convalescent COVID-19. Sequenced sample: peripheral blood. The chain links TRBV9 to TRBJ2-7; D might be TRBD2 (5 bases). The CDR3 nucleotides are TGTGCCAGCAGCGCTCGATCGGGGGAGCAGTACTTC. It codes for CASSARSGEQYF.